The clone carrying this T cell receptor beta chain was observed once. Germline V gives CDR1 MGHRA, CDR2 YSYEKL. CDR3 length: 17 residues. Trimming removed 1 base at V and 5 bases at J, with 18 bases between. This sample is drawn from a study of T cells in Graves' hyperthyroidism and ophthalmopathy. Turning to the study itself: Once the initial diagnosis was made, peripheral blood was obtained before any treatment.

Graves' hyperthyroidism was deemed stable given no ophthalmopathy progression within 18 months. Amplification of TCR beta CDR3 regions used RNA as the template. A set of HTBI primers served as the primers for a first-round RT-PCR of the TCR CDR3. TCRdb independently ran MiXCR on the multiplex PCR reads; one entry per CDR3 protein. Among approximately 600,000 distinct CDR3 sequences, 15% to 20% were seen once, and the ten largest hold 3.5% to 4%. This receptor was taken from a woman aged 25 to 39 with Graves' hyperthyroidism. V is TRBV4-1 and J is TRBJ1-5, with D possibly being TRBD1 (6 bases). The sequenced sample consisted of blood. The chain's CDR3 is CASSQVSGGRGDQPQHF. DNA for the CDR3: TGCGCCAGCAGCCAAGTCTCGGGGGGCAGGGGAGATCAGCCCCAGCATTTT.